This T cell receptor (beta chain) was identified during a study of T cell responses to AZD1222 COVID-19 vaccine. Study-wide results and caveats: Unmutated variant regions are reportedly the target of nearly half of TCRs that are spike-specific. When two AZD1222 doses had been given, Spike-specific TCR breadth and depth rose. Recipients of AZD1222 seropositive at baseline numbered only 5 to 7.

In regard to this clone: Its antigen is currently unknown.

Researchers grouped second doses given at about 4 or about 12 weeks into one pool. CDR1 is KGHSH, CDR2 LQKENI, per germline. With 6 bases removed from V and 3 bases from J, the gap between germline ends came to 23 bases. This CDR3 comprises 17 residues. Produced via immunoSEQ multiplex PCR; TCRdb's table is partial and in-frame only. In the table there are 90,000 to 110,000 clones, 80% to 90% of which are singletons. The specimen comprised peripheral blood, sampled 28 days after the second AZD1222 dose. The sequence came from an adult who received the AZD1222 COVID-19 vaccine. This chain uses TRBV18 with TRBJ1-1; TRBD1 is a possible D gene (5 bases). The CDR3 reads CASSQSTGSGGDTEAFF. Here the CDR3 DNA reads TGTGCCAGCTCCCAAAGCACGGGGTCAGGAGGGGACACTGAAGCTTTCTTT.